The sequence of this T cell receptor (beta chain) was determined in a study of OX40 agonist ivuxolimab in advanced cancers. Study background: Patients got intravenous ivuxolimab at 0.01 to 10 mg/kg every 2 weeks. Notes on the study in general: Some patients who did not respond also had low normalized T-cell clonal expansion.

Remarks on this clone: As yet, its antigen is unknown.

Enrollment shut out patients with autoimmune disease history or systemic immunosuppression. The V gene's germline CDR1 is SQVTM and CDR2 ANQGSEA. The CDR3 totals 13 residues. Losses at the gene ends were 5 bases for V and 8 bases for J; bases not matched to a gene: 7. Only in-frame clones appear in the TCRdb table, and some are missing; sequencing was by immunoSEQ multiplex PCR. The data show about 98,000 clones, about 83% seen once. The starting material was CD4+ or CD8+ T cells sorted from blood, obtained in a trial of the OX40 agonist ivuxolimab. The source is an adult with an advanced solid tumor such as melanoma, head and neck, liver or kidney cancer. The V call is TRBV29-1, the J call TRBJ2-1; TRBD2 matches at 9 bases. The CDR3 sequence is CSVLAGTGDEQFF. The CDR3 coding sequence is TGCAGCGTTCTAGCGGGGACCGGGGATGAGCAGTTCTTC.